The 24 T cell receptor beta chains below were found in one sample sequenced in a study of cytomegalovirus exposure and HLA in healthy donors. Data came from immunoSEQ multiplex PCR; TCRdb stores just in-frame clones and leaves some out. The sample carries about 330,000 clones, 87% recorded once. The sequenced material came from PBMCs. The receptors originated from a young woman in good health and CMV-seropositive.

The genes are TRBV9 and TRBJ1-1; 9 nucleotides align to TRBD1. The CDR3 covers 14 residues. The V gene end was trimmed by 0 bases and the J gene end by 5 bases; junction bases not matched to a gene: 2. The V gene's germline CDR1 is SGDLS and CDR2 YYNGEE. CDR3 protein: CASSVVGQGTEAFF. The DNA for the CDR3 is TGTGCCAGCAGCGTAGTAGGACAGGGGACTGAAGCTTTCTTT.

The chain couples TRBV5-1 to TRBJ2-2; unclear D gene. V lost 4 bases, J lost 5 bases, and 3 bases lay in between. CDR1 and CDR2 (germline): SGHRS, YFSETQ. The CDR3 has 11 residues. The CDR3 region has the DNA TGCGCCAGCAGCGGGACCGGGGAGCTGTTTTTT. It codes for CASSGTGELFF.

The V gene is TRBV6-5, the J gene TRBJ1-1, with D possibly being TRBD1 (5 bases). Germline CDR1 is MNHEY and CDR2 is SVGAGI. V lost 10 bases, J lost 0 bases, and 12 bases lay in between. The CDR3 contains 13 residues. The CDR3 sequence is CATADRLNTEAFF. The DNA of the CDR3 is TGTGCCACCGCCGACAGACTGAACACTGAAGCTTTCTTT.

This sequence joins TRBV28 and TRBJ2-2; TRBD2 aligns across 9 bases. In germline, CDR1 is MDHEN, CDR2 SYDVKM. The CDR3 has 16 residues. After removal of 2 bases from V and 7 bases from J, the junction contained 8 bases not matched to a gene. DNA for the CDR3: TGTGCCAGCAGTTTACGCGGGAGGGCCGTAGTCGGGGAGCTGTTTTTT. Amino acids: CASSLRGRAVVGELFF.

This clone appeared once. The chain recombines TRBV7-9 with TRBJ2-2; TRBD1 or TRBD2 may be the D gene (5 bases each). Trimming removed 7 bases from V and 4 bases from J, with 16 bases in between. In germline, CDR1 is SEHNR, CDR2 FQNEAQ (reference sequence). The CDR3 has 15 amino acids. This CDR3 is CASTWGRETTGELFF. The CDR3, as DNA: TGTGCCAGCACCTGGGGCAGGGAGACCACCGGGGAGCTGTTTTTT.

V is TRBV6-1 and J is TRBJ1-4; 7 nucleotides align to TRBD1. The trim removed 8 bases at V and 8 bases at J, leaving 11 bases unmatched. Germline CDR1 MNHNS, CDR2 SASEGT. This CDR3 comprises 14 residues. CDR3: CASQTGTRREKLFF. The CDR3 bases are TGTGCCAGCCAGACAGGGACAAGGCGGGAAAAACTGTTTTTT.

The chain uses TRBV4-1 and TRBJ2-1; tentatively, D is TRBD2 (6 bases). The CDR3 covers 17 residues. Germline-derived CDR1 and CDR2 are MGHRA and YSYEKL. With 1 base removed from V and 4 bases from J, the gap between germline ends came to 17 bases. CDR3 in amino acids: CASSQGDRDSLYNEQFF. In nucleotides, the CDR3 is TGCGCCAGCAGCCAAGGGGATCGGGACTCACTATACAATGAGCAGTTCTTC.

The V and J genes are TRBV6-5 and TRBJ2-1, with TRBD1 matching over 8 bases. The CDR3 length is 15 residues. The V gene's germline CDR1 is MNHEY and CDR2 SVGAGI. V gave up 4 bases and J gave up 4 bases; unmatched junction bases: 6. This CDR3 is CASSWPGQEYNEQFF. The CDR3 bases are TGTGCCAGCAGTTGGCCGGGACAGGAGTACAATGAGCAGTTCTTC.

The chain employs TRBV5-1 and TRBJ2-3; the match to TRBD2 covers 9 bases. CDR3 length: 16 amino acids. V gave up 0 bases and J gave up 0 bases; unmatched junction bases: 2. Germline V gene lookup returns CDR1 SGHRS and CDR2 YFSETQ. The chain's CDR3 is CASSLVLAGSTDTQYF. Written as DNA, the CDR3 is TGCGCCAGCAGCTTGGTTCTAGCGGGAAGCACAGATACGCAGTATTTT.

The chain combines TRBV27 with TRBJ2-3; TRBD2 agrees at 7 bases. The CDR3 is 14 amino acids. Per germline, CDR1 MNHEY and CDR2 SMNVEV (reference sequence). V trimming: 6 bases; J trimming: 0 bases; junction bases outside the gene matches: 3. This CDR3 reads CASRERGSTDTQYF. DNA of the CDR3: TGTGCCAGCAGGGAGCGGGGCAGCACAGATACGCAGTATTTT.

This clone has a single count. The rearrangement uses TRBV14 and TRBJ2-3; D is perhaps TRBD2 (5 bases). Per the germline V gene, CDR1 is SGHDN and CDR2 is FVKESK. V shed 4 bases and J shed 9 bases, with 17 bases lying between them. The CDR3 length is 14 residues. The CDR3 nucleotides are TGTGCCAGCAGCCGAGAGGGATATGCCGGCACGCAGTATTTT. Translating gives CASSREGYAGTQYF.

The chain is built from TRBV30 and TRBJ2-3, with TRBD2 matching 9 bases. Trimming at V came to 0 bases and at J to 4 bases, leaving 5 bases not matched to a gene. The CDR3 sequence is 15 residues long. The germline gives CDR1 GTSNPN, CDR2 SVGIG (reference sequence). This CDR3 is CAWSVFAGGPDTQYF. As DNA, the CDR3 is TGTGCCTGGAGTGTTTTTGCGGGGGGGCCAGATACGCAGTATTTT.

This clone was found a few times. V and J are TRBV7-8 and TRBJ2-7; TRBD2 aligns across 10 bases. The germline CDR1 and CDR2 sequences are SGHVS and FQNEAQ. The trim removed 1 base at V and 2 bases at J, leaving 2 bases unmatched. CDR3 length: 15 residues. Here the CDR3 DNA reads TGTGCCAGCAGCTTAGGGCTAGCGGGGGCCTACGAGCAGTACTTC. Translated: CASSLGLAGAYEQYF.

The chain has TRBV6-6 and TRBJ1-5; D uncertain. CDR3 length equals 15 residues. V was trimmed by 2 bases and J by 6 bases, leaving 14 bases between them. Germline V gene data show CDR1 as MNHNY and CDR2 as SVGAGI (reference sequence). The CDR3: CASSYLPGSGQPQHF. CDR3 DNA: TGTGCCAGCAGTTACCTTCCGGGGTCTGGTCAGCCCCAGCATTTT.

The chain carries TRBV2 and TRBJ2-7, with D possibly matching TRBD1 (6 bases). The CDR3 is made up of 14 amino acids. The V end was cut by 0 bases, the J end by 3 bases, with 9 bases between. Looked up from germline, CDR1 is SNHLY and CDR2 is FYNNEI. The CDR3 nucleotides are TGTGCCAGCAGTGAAGCGAGAGGGGGCTACGAGCAGTACTTC. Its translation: CASSEARGGYEQYF.

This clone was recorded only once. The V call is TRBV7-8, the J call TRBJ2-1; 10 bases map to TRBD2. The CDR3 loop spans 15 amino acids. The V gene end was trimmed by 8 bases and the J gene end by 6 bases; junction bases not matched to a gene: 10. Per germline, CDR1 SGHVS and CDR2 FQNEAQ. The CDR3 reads CASRNRLAGRNEQFF. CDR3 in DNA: TGTGCCAGCCGCAACCGACTAGCGGGTCGCAATGAGCAGTTCTTC.

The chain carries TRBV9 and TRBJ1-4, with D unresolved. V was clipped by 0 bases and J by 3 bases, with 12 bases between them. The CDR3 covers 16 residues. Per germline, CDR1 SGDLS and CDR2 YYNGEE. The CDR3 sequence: CASSVDAGRPNEKLFF. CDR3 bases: TGTGCCAGCAGCGTAGACGCAGGACGGCCTAATGAAAAACTGTTTTTT.

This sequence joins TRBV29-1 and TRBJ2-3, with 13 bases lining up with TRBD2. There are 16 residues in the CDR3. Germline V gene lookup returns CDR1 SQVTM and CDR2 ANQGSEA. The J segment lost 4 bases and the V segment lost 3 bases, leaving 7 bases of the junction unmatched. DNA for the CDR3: TGCAGCGTTGATGGACTAGCGGGGGTTATTGCAGATACGCAGTATTTT. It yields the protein CSVDGLAGVIADTQYF.

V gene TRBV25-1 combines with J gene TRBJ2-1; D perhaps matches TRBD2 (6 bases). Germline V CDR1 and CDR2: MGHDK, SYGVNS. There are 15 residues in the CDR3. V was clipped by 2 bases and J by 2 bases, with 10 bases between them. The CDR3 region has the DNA TGTGCCAGCAGTGAAACTGGCGGGGCCTACAATGAGCAGTTCTTC. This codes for CASSETGGAYNEQFF.

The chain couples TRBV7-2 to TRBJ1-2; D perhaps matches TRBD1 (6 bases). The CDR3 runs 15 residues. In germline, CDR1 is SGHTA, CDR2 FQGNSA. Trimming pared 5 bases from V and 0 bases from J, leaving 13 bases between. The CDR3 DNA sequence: TGTGCCAGCAGCCCGAGGACAGTGACTAACTATGGCTACACCTTC. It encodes CASSPRTVTNYGYTF.

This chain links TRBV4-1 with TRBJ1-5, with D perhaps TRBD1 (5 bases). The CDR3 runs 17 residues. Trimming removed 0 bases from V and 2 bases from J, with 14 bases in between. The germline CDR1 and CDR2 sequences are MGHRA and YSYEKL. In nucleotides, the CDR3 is TGCGCCAGCAGCCAAGACTTTGGGGGAGGGCGCAATCAGCCCCAGCATTTT. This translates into CASSQDFGGGRNQPQHF.

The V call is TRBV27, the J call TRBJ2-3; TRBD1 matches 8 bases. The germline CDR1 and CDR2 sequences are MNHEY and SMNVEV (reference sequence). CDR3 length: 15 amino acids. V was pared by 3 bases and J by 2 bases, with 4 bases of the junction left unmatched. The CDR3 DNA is TGTGCCAGCAGTTTGGACAGGGCCAACACAGATACGCAGTATTTT. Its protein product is CASSLDRANTDTQYF.

The CDR3 here is CASSQVMGALNTEAFF. The CDR3 DNA reads as TGTGCCAGCAGCCAAGTGATGGGGGCCTTGAACACTGAAGCTTTCTTT. The chain couples TRBV4-2 to TRBJ1-1; weak D call: TRBD1 (6 bases). Germline lookup yields CDR1 LGHNA and CDR2 YNFKEQ. Trimming removed 1 base from V and 0 bases from J, with 12 bases in between. The CDR3 length is 16 residues.

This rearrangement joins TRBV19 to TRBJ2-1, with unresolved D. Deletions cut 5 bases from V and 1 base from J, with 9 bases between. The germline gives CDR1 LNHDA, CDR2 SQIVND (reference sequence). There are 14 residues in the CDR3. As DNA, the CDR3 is TGTGCCAGTAGTCTACGGGTATCCTACAATGAGCAGTTCTTC. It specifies CASSLRVSYNEQFF. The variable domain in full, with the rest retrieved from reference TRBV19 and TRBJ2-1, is DGGITQSPKYLFRKEGQNVTLSCEQNLNHDAMYWYRQDPGQGLRLIYYSQIVNDFQKGDIAEGYSVSREKKESFPLTVTSAQKNPTAFYLCASSLRVSYNEQFFGPGTRLTVL.